These 3 T cell receptor beta chains share one sample of origin, sequenced in a study of T cells after yellow fever vaccination. TCRdb recomputed calls from the 5' RACE reads with MiXCR, one row per CDR3 protein. The sample lists some 96,000 distinct CDR3 sequences; more than 7.5% were seen once. The material sequenced was CD8+ T cells not binding an NS4B(214-222) dextramer, sorted from PBMCs, taken about 2 weeks after the first yellow fever vaccination. These TCRs come from a man between 18 and 29 years old who received the YFV17D yellow fever vaccine.

This chain joins TRBV7-6 and TRBJ2-1, with D unresolved. Germline loops: CDR1 SGHVS, CDR2 FNYEAQ. CDR3 length: 15 amino acids. V was shortened by 6 bases and J by 6 bases, with 18 bases between the two germline ends. As DNA, the CDR3 is TGTGCCAGCAGTCTAGGGCTCGCCGAACTCAATGAGCAGTTCTTC. Translated, it gives CASSLGLAELNEQFF.

In this sample, this clonotype turned up a few times. The gene calls are TRBV10-3 and TRBJ2-1, with 7 bases aligning to TRBD1. V lost 2 bases and J lost 3; bases outside the gene matches: 7. This CDR3 is 16 amino acids long. Germline V gives CDR1 ENHRY, CDR2 SYGVKD. CDR3 sequence: CAISETLDRIYNEQFF. CDR3 sequence (DNA): TGTGCCATCAGTGAGACTCTGGACAGGATCTACAATGAGCAGTTCTTC.

This clonotype was seen a handful of times. This chain connects TRBV7-9 to TRBJ2-5, with D perhaps matching TRBD2 (6 bases). V lost 5 bases, J lost 3 bases, and 13 bases lay in between. The germline CDR1 and CDR2 sequences are SEHNR and FQNEAQ (reference sequence). The CDR3 consists of 14 residues. This chain's CDR3 is CASSPSGGKETQYF. In DNA form, the CDR3 reads TGTGCCAGCAGCCCGAGTGGGGGGAAAGAGACCCAGTACTTC.